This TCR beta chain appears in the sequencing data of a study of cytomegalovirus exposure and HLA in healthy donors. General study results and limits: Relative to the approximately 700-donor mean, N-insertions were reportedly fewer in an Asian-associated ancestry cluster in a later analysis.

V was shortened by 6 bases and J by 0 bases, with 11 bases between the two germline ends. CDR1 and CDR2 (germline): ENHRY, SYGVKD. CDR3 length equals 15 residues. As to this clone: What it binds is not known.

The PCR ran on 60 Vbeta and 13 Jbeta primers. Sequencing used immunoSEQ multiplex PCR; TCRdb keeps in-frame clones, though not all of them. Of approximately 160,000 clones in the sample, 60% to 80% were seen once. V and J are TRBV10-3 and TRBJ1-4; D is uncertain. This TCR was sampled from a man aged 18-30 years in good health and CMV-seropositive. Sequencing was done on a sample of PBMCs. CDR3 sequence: CAISPGSPTNEKLFF. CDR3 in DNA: TGTGCCATCAGCCCGGGATCTCCAACTAATGAAAAACTGTTTTTT.